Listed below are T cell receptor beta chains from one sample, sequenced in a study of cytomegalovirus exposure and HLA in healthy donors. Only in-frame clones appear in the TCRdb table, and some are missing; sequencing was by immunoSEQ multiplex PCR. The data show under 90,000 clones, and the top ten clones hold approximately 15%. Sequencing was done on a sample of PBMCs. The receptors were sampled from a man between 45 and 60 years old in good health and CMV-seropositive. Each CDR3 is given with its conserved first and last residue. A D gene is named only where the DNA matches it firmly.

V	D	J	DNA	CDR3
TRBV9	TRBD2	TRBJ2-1	TGTGCCAGCAGCACCTCTCTGGCCCTAGCGGCAGGTGAGCAGTTCTTC	CASSTSLALAAGEQFF
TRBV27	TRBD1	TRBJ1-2	TGTGCCAGCAGCCCATTGACGGCCAGGGGGCGCCGAAATGGCTACACCTTC	CASSPLTARGRRNGYTF
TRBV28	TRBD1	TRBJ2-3	TGTGCCAGCAGTCTCCCCCCGGGACAGGGCACAGATACGCAGTATTTT	CASSLPPGQGTDTQYF
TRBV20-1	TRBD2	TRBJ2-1	TGCAGTGCTCAGGGACTAGCGGAGCAGTTCTTC	CSAQGLAEQFF
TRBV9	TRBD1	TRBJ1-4	TGTGCCAGCAGCAGGCAGGGGGCGGGGGAAAAACTGTTTTTT	CASSRQGAGEKLFF
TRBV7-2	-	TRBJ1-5	TGTGCCAGCAGCCCCTCAGGGATTCAGCCCCAGCATTTT	CASSPSGIQPQHF
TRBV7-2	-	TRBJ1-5	TGTGCCAGCAGCCCCTCTTTATTTAGCAATCAGCCCCAGCATTTT	CASSPSLFSNQPQHF
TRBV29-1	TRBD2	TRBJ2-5	TGCAGCGTGCCGGGACTAGCGGGGGAGACCCAGTACTTC	CSVPGLAGETQYF
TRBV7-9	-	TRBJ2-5	TGTGCCAGCAGCTTAGGGGGAGGAGAGACCCAGTACTTC	CASSLGGGETQYF
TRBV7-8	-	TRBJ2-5	TGTGCCAGCAGCCCATGGGACTCAGGGGAGACCCAGTACTTC	CASSPWDSGETQYF
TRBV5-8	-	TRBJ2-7	TGTGCCAGCAGCTATAGCGGAAAAAGCTCCTACGAGCAGTACTTC	CASSYSGKSSYEQYF
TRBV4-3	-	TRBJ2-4	TGCGCCAGCAGCCAGGACCCAGACAGAGACCAAGCCAAAAACATTCAGTACTTC	CASSQDPDRDQAKNIQYF
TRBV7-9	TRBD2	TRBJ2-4	TGTGCCAGCAGACGGACTAGCGGGAGGGCCGAAAACATTCAGTACTTC	CASRRTSGRAENIQYF
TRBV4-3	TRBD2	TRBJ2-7	TGCGCCAGCAGCCCCGGACTAGACGTCTACGAGCAGTACTTC	CASSPGLDVYEQYF
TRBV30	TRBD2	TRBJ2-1	TGTGCCTGGAGTGGAGGACTAGCGTATTACAATGAGCAGTTCTTC	CAWSGGLAYYNEQFF
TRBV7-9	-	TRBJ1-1	TGTGCCAGCAGCTTAGAGGGAGGGTTCACTGAAGCTTTCTTT	CASSLEGGFTEAFF
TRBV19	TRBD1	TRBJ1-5	TGTGCCAGTAGTATAGAGGGACAGGGGAGGCAGCCCCAGCATTTT	CASSIEGQGRQPQHF
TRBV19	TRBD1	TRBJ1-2	TGTGCCAGTAGTATAGAGGGACAGGGGGCAGGTGGCTACACCTTC	CASSIEGQGAGGYTF
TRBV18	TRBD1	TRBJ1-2	TGTGCCAGCTCATCCGGGACAGGGGACTCCTATGGCTACACCTTC	CASSSGTGDSYGYTF
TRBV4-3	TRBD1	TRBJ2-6	TGCGCCAGCAGCCACCTCCTTGGACAGGGTGGTGGGGCCAACGTCCTGACTTTC	CASSHLLGQGGGANVLTF
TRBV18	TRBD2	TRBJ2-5	TGTGCCAGCTCGCCCACTAGCGGGAGCCTCCAAGAGACCCAGTACTTC	CASSPTSGSLQETQYF
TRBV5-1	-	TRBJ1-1	TGCGCCAGCAGCATACAGGGCATACGAACTGAAGCTTTCTTT	CASSIQGIRTEAFF
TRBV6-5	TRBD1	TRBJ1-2	TGTGCCAGCAGTTCCGCCGGACAGGGGGTGGATGGCTACACCTTC	CASSSAGQGVDGYTF
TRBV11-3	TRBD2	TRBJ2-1	TGTGCCAGCAGCTTAGAACAGCGGGGGCCCTACAATGAGCAGTTCTTC	CASSLEQRGPYNEQFF
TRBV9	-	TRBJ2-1	TGTGCCAGCAGCGTCCTAAGCGATACCCTTCTCAATGAGCAGTTCTTC	CASSVLSDTLLNEQFF
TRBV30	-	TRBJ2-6	TGTGCCTGGAGTGTACTGGGGGCCGGGGCCAACGTCCTGACTTTC	CAWSVLGAGANVLTF
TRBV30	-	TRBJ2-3	TGTGCCTGGAGTGTCGGTAGCGGATACGATACGCAGTATTTT	CAWSVGSGYDTQYF
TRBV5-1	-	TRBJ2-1	TGCGCCAGCAGCCCCTTCCCTGGGGGGAGTGAGCAGTTCTTC	CASSPFPGGSEQFF
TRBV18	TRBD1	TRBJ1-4	TGTGCCAGCTCATGGGACAGCGCCTTGATTGCAACTAATGAAAAACTGTTTTTT	CASSWDSALIATNEKLFF
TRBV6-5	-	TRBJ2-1	TGTGCCAGCAGTACTAGTCTCCCGAACAATGAGCAGTTCTTC	CASSTSLPNNEQFF
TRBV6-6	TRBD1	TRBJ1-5	TGTGCCAGCAAGACGGGACAGGTCAATCAGCCCCAGCATTTT	CASKTGQVNQPQHF
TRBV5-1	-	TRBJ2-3	TGCGCCAGCAGCTTGGCCCTTGCGGGACCTAAAGATACGCAGTATTTT	CASSLALAGPKDTQYF
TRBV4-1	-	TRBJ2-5	TGCGCCAGCAGCCAAGGTCCCTTGAGACAAGAGACCCAGTACTTC	CASSQGPLRQETQYF
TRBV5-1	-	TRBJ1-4	TGCGCCAGCAGACAGGGTGCGAATGAAAAACTGTTTTTT	CASRQGANEKLFF
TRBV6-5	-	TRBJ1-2	TGTGCCAGCAGTTCAGGGCGAAACTATGGCTACACCTTC	CASSSGRNYGYTF
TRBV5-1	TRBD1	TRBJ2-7	TGCGCCAGCAGCTTTACAGGGGGAAGCTACGAGCAGTACTTC	CASSFTGGSYEQYF
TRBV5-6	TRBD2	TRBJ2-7	TGTGCCAGCAGCCTATCATTTGCTAGCGGGAGCTCCTACGAGCAGTACTTC	CASSLSFASGSSYEQYF
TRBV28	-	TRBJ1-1	TGTGCCAGCAGCCCGGCCTCCCGGGGGAACACTGAAGCTTTCTTT	CASSPASRGNTEAFF
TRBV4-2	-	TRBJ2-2	TGTGCCAGCAGCCAAGAGGCCTTCCGTGCGGCGCTGTTTTTT	CASSQEAFRAALFF
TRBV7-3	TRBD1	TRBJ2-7	TGTGCCAGCAGCTTCGACAGGGGGCTATACGAGCAGTACTTC	CASSFDRGLYEQYF
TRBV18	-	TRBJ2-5	TGTGCCAGCTCACCAGGAGGGGCGGGGGAGACCCAGTACTTC	CASSPGGAGETQYF
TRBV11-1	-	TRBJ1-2	TGTGCCAGCAGCCAAGAGCCTACCTATGGCTACACCTTC	CASSQEPTYGYTF
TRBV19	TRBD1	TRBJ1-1	TGTGCCAGTAGAGGGCCGGGACAGGGGACCACTGAAGCTTTCTTT	CASRGPGQGTTEAFF
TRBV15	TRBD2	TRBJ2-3	TGTGCCATCGGAGGGAGGGGAATGAGTAATACGCAGTATTTT	CAIGGRGMSNTQYF
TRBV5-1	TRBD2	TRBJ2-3	TGCGCCAGCAGCCCCGGGACTAGCAGCAGCACAGATACGCAGTATTTT	CASSPGTSSSTDTQYF
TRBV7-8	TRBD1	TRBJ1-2	TGTGCCAGCAGCACCCAGGGACAGGGGAGCTATGGCTACACCTTC	CASSTQGQGSYGYTF